These 3 T cell receptor beta chains originate from one sample sequenced in a study of blood T cell repertoires in COVID-19. Clones were read by immunoSEQ multiplex PCR, and TCRdb kept only the in-frame ones, dropping some. The sample includes 210,000 or so clones, about 86% of them seen just once. Sequencing used peripheral blood. All receptors derive from a woman aged 45-60 years with acute or convalescent COVID-19.

J is TRBJ2-7 and V is TRBV14; the match to TRBD1 covers 10 bases. This CDR3 is 16 amino acids long. Per the germline V gene, CDR1 is SGHDN and CDR2 is FVKESK. Losses at the gene ends were 0 bases for V and 2 bases for J; bases not matched to a gene: 4. CDR3 coding DNA: TGTGCCAGCAGCCAAGAAGGGGGACAGGGGACCTACGAGCAGTACTTC. Its translation: CASSQEGGQGTYEQYF.

The V call is TRBV10-3, the J call TRBJ1-2; D may be TRBD1 (6 bases). V was trimmed by 0 bases and J by 0 bases, leaving 11 bases between them. CDR1 is ENHRY, CDR2 SYGVKD, per germline. The CDR3 contains 16 residues. The CDR3 reads CAISESQTGPNYGYTF. For the CDR3, the DNA is TGTGCCATCAGTGAGTCGCAAACAGGGCCTAACTATGGCTACACCTTC.

This clone has a handful of counts. The V call is TRBV7-2, the J call TRBJ2-3; the D gene is possibly TRBD2 (6 bases). The CDR3 spans 17 residues. CDR1 and CDR2 from the germline V gene are SGHTA and FQGNSA. Trimming stripped 0 bases from V and 0 bases from J, with 13 bases between. The CDR3 loop reads CASSLAGREASTDTQYF. The CDR3 nucleotides read TGTGCCAGCAGCTTAGCGGGGCGGGAAGCTAGCACAGATACGCAGTATTTT. The full variable domain, in which reference TRBV7-2 and TRBJ2-3 provide the parts outside the CDR3, is GAGVSQSPSNKVTEKGKDVELRCDPISGHTALYWYRQSLGQGLEFLIYFQGNSAPDKSGLPSDRFSAERTGGSVSTLTIQRTQQEDSAVYLCASSLAGREASTDTQYFGPGTRLTVL.